This T cell receptor beta chain was identified in a study of OX40 agonist ivuxolimab in advanced cancers. About the study: Ivuxolimab was delivered to patients intravenously every 2 weeks at doses spanning 0.01 to 10 mg/kg. Findings and caveats of the study: Clones of CD4+ and CD8+ blood T cells grew by week 6 at doses of 0.1 to 3.0 mg/kg.

Notes on this clone: No antigen is known for it.

Sequenced by immunoSEQ multiplex PCR; TCRdb stores in-frame clones only, minus some. The table includes some 19,000 clones, around 68% detected once. Trimming pared 1 base from V and 6 bases from J, leaving 5 bases between. The CDR3 has 12 residues. Germline V gene lookup returns CDR1 SGHDT and CDR2 YYEEEE. The V gene is TRBV5-6, the J gene TRBJ1-5; no firm D call. The source is an adult with an advanced solid tumor such as melanoma, head and neck, liver or kidney cancer. This sample comprised CD4+ or CD8+ T cells sorted from blood, obtained in a trial of the OX40 agonist ivuxolimab. The chain's CDR3 is CASSLYGQPQHF. CDR3 nucleotide sequence: TGTGCCAGCAGCTTGTATGGTCAGCCCCAGCATTTT.